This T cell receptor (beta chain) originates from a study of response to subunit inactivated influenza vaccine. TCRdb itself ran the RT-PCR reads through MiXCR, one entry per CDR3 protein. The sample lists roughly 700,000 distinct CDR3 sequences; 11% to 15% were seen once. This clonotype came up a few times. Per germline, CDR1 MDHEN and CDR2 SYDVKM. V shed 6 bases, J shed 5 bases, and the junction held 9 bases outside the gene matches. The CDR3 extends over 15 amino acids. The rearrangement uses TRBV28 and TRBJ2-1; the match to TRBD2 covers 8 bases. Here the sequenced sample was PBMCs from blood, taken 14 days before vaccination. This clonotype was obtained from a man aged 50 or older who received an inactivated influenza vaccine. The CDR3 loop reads CASRALAVPNNEQFF. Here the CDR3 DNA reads TGTGCCAGCAGAGCACTAGCGGTCCCTAACAATGAGCAGTTCTTC. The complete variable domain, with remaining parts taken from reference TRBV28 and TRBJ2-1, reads DVKVTQSSRYLVKRTGEKVFLECVQDMDHENMFWYRQDPGLGLRLIYFSYDVKMKEKGDIPEGYSVSREKKERFSLILESASTNQTSMYLCASRALAVPNNEQFFGPGTRLTVL.